One sample yielded the 29 T cell receptor beta chains listed below, sequenced in a study of T cell repertoires in cytomegalovirus infection (dated by TCRdb to between 2019 and 2020). The instrument was an Illumina HiSeq 1500. TCRdb cleaned the public reads at Q25 with fastp, built clones with MiXCR and kept in-frame beta chains. Every CDR3 protein is listed once, alongside the most common genes and DNA of its rows. The sample includes 150,000 to 200,000 distinct CDR3 sequences, with approximately 19% observed a single time. The ten largest make up approximately 2.9% of the sample. The sequenced material came from PBMCs. Receptors were obtained from a human donor in good health (CMV status not recorded). Some clones in this sample may be carry-over from other donors' samples.

J is TRBJ2-1 and V is TRBV20-1, with D possibly being TRBD1 (6 bases). The CDR3 runs to 12 residues. Germline V gives CDR1 DFQATT, CDR2 SNEGSKA (reference sequence). V lost 3 bases to trimming and J lost 8 bases, with 11 bases between them. The CDR3 loop is CSAREDRHEQFF. The CDR3 nucleotides read TGCAGTGCTAGGGAGGACAGACATGAGCAGTTCTTC.

This chain links TRBV7-3 with TRBJ1-2; 7 bases align to TRBD1. From germline, CDR1 is SGHTA and CDR2 FQGTGA. The CDR3 totals 12 residues. The V and J ends lost 5 bases and 8 bases, in that order; junction bases with no gene match: 5. This chain's CDR3 is CASSVTGVGYTF. CDR3 nucleotide sequence: TGTGCCAGCAGCGTTACAGGGGTAGGCTACACCTTC.

In this sample, this clonotype turned up many times. The junction differs from germline at one of its ends, possibly a read error. The chain couples TRBV11-2 to TRBJ2-3; D is unresolved. CDR3 length equals 16 residues. Germline V gene lookup returns CDR1 SGHAT and CDR2 FQNNGV. The CDR3 here is CASSLGLRPLTDTQYF. The DNA of the CDR3 is TGTGCCAGCAGTTTAGGCCTTCGACCCCTCACAGATACGCAGTATTTT.

The chain recombines TRBV28 with TRBJ2-7; TRBD1 agrees at 8 bases. V lost 5 bases to trimming and J lost 3 bases; unmatched junction nucleotides: 6. Germline V gene lookup returns CDR1 MDHEN and CDR2 SYDVKM. The CDR3 has 14 residues. For the CDR3, the DNA is TGTGCCAGCAGTCTCAGGGGGCCAAACTACGAGCAGTACTTC. Translating it yields CASSLRGPNYEQYF.

This clonotype was found many times. The chain combines TRBV5-1 with TRBJ1-1, with a tentative D call TRBD1 (6 bases). The CDR3 runs 16 residues. Germline V gene lookup returns CDR1 SGHRS and CDR2 YFSETQ. The germline V and J ends were trimmed by 4 bases and 2 bases, with 18 bases remaining between them. In DNA form, the CDR3 reads TGCGCCAGCAGCACCCAACAGGGCTGGAAAAACACTGAAGCTTTCTTT. This encodes CASSTQQGWKNTEAFF.

The chain has TRBV5-1 and TRBJ1-1; D is unclear. This CDR3 region has 15 residues. Between the trimmed V and J ends, which lost 0 bases and 5 bases, there was a span of 14 bases. Germline CDR1 SGHRS, CDR2 YFSETQ. DNA for the CDR3: TGCGCCAGCAGCTTGGAACTGGCAGGTATTACTGAAGCTTTCTTT. Its translation: CASSLELAGITEAFF.

The V gene is TRBV5-1, the J gene TRBJ2-7; D is perhaps TRBD2 (6 bases). The CDR3 length is 14 residues. Germline V gene data show CDR1 as SGHRS and CDR2 as YFSETQ. Trimming stripped 0 bases from V and 5 bases from J, with 12 bases between. The CDR3 DNA is TGCGCCAGCAGCTTGGTGCGGGAACGGGACGAGCAGTACTTC. Residues: CASSLVRERDEQYF.

This clonotype was found many times. J is TRBJ2-1 and V is TRBV7-8; a possible D gene is TRBD2 (5 bases). This CDR3 is built from 19 residues. Germline CDR1 reads SGHVS; CDR2 reads FQNEAQ. Trimming shortened V by 0 bases and J by 2 bases, and 20 bases separated the two germline ends. The CDR3 spells CASSLATFISGGTYNEQFF. CDR3 DNA sequence: TGTGCCAGCAGCTTAGCGACGTTTATAAGCGGTGGTACCTACAATGAGCAGTTCTTC.

The chain employs TRBV5-6 and TRBJ1-6; D perhaps matches TRBD1 (6 bases). This CDR3 spans 14 amino acids. With 4 bases removed from V and 10 bases from J, the gap between germline ends came to 15 bases. CDR1 is SGHDT, CDR2 YYEEEE, per germline. The CDR3, as DNA: TGTGCCAGCAGCATACCCGGACAGAACTCACCCCTCCACTTT. Protein: CASSIPGQNSPLHF.

CDR3 protein: CASSPRSDTEAFF. CDR3 bases: TGTGCCAGCTCACCACGATCAGACACTGAAGCTTTCTTT. This chain links TRBV18 with TRBJ1-1; D gene unclear. The CDR3 is 13 amino acids. V gave up 1 base and J gave up 3 bases, with 6 bases separating them. Germline CDR1 reads KGHSH; CDR2 reads LQKENI.

Concerning this clonotype itself: The germline gene is not matched at one end of the junction; a read error may be the cause. CDR3 sequence reads: CASSLDTVGAQHF. CDR3 sequence (DNA): TGTGCCAGCAGCCTAGACACGGTCGGGGCCCAGCATTTT. The rearrangement links TRBV11-2 to TRBJ1-5; no firm D call. Germline CDR1 and CDR2: SGHAT and FQNNGV. CDR3 length: 13 amino acids. Full variable domain (outside the CDR3, taken from reference TRBV11-2 and TRBJ1-5): EAGVAQSPRYKIIEKRQSVAFWCNPISGHATLYWYQQILGQGPKLLIQFQNNGVVDDSQLPKDRFSAERLKGVDSTLKIQPAKLEDSAVYLCASSLDTVGAQHFGDGTRLSIL.

This sequence joins TRBV19 and TRBJ1-1; 8 nucleotides line up with TRBD1. The CDR3 loop spans 13 amino acids. CDR1 is LNHDA, CDR2 SQIVND, per germline (reference sequence). Germline trimming cut 7 bases from V and 5 bases from J; bases unmatched to any gene: 6. The CDR3 bases are TGTGCCAGTATGACGGACAGGGTAACTGAAGCTTTCTTT. It yields the protein CASMTDRVTEAFF.

The V and J genes are TRBV2 and TRBJ2-3, with TRBD2 as a possible D gene (5 bases). In germline, CDR1 is SNHLY, CDR2 FYNNEI. The CDR3 has 16 amino acids. The V gene lost 4 bases and the J gene lost 2 bases, with 16 bases spanning the gap. CDR3 in DNA: TGTGCCAGCAGTGCGGAGGACTTCGGGCCCACAGATACGCAGTATTTT. It specifies CASSAEDFGPTDTQYF.

This clonotype was seen only a few times. The chain carries TRBV4-2 and TRBJ1-6; D possibly corresponds to TRBD1 (5 bases). Germline V gene lookup returns CDR1 LGHNA and CDR2 YNFKEQ. Trimming took 0 bases from V and 5 from J, leaving 17 bases between them. The CDR3 contains 18 residues. CDR3 in amino acids: CASSQERVFGGHNSPLHF. The CDR3 DNA reads TGTGCCAGCAGCCAAGAGCGGGTATTCGGGGGACATAATTCACCCCTCCACTTT.

This clonotype was observed a single time. The J gene is TRBJ1-1, the V gene TRBV6-4, with D uncertain. CDR1 and CDR2 (germline): MRHNA, SNTAGT. The CDR3 totals 14 residues. V dropped 6 bases and J dropped 4 bases, with 15 bases sitting between them. The CDR3 sequence is CASRAREGVTEAFF. The CDR3 coding sequence is TGTGCCAGCAGGGCTAGGGAAGGAGTCACTGAAGCTTTCTTT.

A note on this clonotype: With a much larger clone just one base away, this may be a read error. V is TRBV7-2 and J is TRBJ2-1; D gene uncertain. Trimming removed 5 bases from V and 9 bases from J, with 14 bases in between. Germline V gene data show CDR1 as SGHTA and CDR2 as FQGNSA. This CDR3 is 13 amino acids long. CDR3 coding DNA: TGTGCCAGCAGCATCGGAAAGAGTTCTGAGCAGTTCTTC. Amino acids: CASSIGKSSEQFF.

Ten or more counts support this clonotype. The chain is built from TRBV7-8 and TRBJ1-1; D is unresolved. Between the trimmed V and J ends, which lost 0 bases and 1 base, there was a span of 9 bases. Germline V CDR1 and CDR2: SGHVS, FQNEAQ. The CDR3 length is 15 residues. The CDR3 DNA is TGTGCCAGCAGCTTAGCGACGTGGGGGAACACTGAAGCTTTCTTT. Its translation: CASSLATWGNTEAFF. The full variable domain, in which reference TRBV7-8 and TRBJ1-1 provide the parts outside the CDR3, is GAGVSQSPRYKVAKRGQDVALRCDPISGHVSLFWYQQALGQGPEFLTYFQNEAQLDKSGLPSDRFFAERPEGSVSTLKIQRTQQEDSAVYLCASSLATWGNTEAFFGQGTRLTVV.

The table lists this clonotype with many counts. The chain combines TRBV5-1 with TRBJ2-7; possibly TRBD1 for D (6 bases). V dropped 0 bases and J dropped 7 bases, with 14 bases sitting between them. The CDR3 covers 14 residues. Germline assignment: CDR1 SGHRS and CDR2 YFSETQ. CDR3 in DNA: TGCGCCAGCAGCTTGGCACAGGGTCGGAGAGAGCAGTACTTC. Amino acid sequence: CASSLAQGRREQYF.

This clonotype was detected ten times or more. The chain is built from TRBV11-2 and TRBJ1-1; D is unclear. CDR3 length equals 12 residues. Trimming left V 3 bases short and J 4 bases short, with 6 bases between. The germline CDR1 and CDR2 sequences are SGHAT and FQNNGV. For the CDR3, the DNA is TGTGCCAGCAGCTTTCCAGGCACTGAAGCTTTCTTT. Amino acid sequence: CASSFPGTEAFF.

The V and J genes are TRBV20-1 and TRBJ2-3, with 9 nucleotides matching TRBD2. The V gene end was trimmed by 3 bases and the J gene end by 1 base; junction bases not matched to a gene: 11. This CDR3 is built from 17 residues. Germline lookup yields CDR1 DFQATT and CDR2 SNEGSKA (reference sequence). CDR3 DNA sequence: TGCAGTGCTAGTGGTAGCGGGAGAATGGGCGGCACAGATACGCAGTATTTT. Amino acids: CSASGSGRMGGTDTQYF.

V and J are TRBV19 and TRBJ2-5; possible D gene TRBD2, 6 bases. Germline assignment: CDR1 LNHDA and CDR2 SQIVND (reference sequence). The CDR3 extends over 17 amino acids. V lost 6 bases and J lost 1, with 21 bases in between. Written as DNA, the CDR3 is TGTGCCAGTAGGCCCTCTGGGACTCGGAGGATCCAAGAGACCCAGTACTTC. Translation: CASRPSGTRRIQETQYF.

The J gene is TRBJ1-5, the V gene TRBV12-3 or TRBV12-4; D gene ambiguous. The CDR3 sequence is 15 residues long. V lost 6 bases and J 0 bases, leaving 12 bases between the germline ends. The CDR3 protein is CASSLAGSSNQPQHF. Here the CDR3 DNA reads TGTGCCAGCAGCTTGGCGGGGAGTAGCAATCAGCCCCAGCATTTT.

V gene TRBV18 combines with J gene TRBJ2-3; D is possibly TRBD2 (5 bases). V gave up 2 bases and J gave up 6 bases, with 9 bases separating them. This CDR3 comprises 13 residues. Germline V CDR1 and CDR2: KGHSH, LQKENI. The CDR3 DNA reads TGTGCCAGCTCACCAGGCCGGGGTGATACGCAGTATTTT. This encodes CASSPGRGDTQYF. Together with reference TRBV18 and TRBJ2-3, the CDR3 gives the full variable domain: NAGVMQNPRHLVRRRGQEARLRCSPMKGHSHVYWYRQLPEEGLKFMVYLQKENIIDESGMPKERFSAEFPKEGPSILRIQQVVRGDSAAYFCASSPGRGDTQYFGPGTRLTVL.

This clonotype was detected a few times. The chain combines TRBV12-3 or TRBV12-4 with TRBJ1-4; TRBD1 matches 10 bases. The CDR3 consists of 14 residues. Unmatched junction bases numbered 6, after V lost 6 bases and J lost 8 bases. CDR3 DNA sequence: TGTGCCAGCAGAGGGGACAGGGGCCAAGAAAAACTGTTTTTT. It codes for CASRGDRGQEKLFF.

The gene calls are TRBV25-1 and TRBJ1-6; 8 nucleotides agree with TRBD1. This CDR3 region has 14 residues. The germline V gene encodes CDR1 MGHDK and CDR2 SYGVNS. Germline trimming cut 6 bases from V and 9 bases from J; bases unmatched to any gene: 7. CDR3 amino acids: CASSPDRDASPLHF. The CDR3 nucleotides read TGTGCCAGCAGCCCGGACAGGGATGCTTCACCCCTCCACTTT. The complete variable domain, with remaining parts taken from reference TRBV25-1 and TRBJ1-6, reads EADIYQTPRYLVIGTGKKITLECSQTMGHDKMYWYQQDPGMELHLIHYSYGVNSTEKGDLSSESTVSRIRTEHFPLTLESARPSHTSQYLCASSPDRDASPLHFGNGTRLTVT.

This clonotype showed up just a few times. This chain joins TRBV4-3 and TRBJ1-6; the match to TRBD1 covers 10 bases. V trimming: 4 bases; J trimming: 3 bases; junction bases outside the gene matches: 3. CDR1 is LGHNA, CDR2 YSLEER, per germline. This CDR3 spans 16 amino acids. CDR3 in amino acids: CASSPRDRGYNSPLHF. The DNA for the CDR3 is TGCGCCAGCAGCCCCCGGGACAGGGGCTATAATTCACCCCTCCACTTT.

Ten or more counts support this clonotype. V and J are TRBV7-9 and TRBJ2-6; weak D call: TRBD1 (6 bases). V gave up 4 bases and J gave up 4 bases, with 17 bases separating them. The CDR3 is 17 amino acids. Germline V gives CDR1 SEHNR, CDR2 FQNEAQ (reference sequence). The CDR3 protein is CASSSTGTGYGANVLTF. The CDR3 DNA follows: TGTGCCAGCAGCTCTACAGGCACAGGGTACGGGGCCAACGTCCTGACTTTC.

This clonotype was found once. The V and J genes are TRBV20-1 and TRBJ2-5; 9 bases agree with TRBD2. V dropped 3 bases and J dropped 0; count of bases not matched to a gene: 17. Per the germline V gene, CDR1 is DFQATT and CDR2 is SNEGSKA (reference sequence). This CDR3 has 19 residues. The CDR3 spells CSASPSASGEMWDQETQYF. The DNA for the CDR3 is TGCAGTGCTAGCCCCTCCGCTAGCGGGGAGATGTGGGACCAAGAGACCCAGTACTTC.

This clonotype appeared a few times. This sequence joins TRBV7-9 and TRBJ2-4; TRBD1 matches 9 bases. Trimming at V came to 4 bases and at J to 0 bases, leaving 7 bases not matched to a gene. CDR1 is SEHNR and CDR2 is FQNEAQ in the germline V gene (reference sequence). CDR3 length: 17 amino acids. The CDR3 nucleotides read TGTGCCAGCAGCTCGGACAGGGGAATGCAAGCCAAAAACATTCAGTACTTC. This codes for CASSSDRGMQAKNIQYF.